Below, 22 T cell receptor beta chains from the same sample are listed, as sequenced in a study of OX40 agonist ivuxolimab in advanced cancers. Clones were read by immunoSEQ multiplex PCR, and TCRdb kept only the in-frame ones, dropping some. The data contain under 75,000 clones, over 75% of them singletons. The sample here was CD4+ or CD8+ T cells sorted from blood, taken in a trial of the OX40 agonist ivuxolimab. These TCRs come from an adult with an advanced solid tumor such as melanoma, head and neck, liver or kidney cancer.

The gene calls are TRBV10-1 and TRBJ2-3, with TRBD1 matching 10 bases. The V gene end was trimmed by 3 bases and the J gene end by 5 bases; junction bases not matched to a gene: 5. Germline V lookup: CDR1 WNHNN, CDR2 SYGVQD (reference sequence). The CDR3 runs to 15 residues. CDR3 loop: CASSDPGQGLDTQYF. The CDR3 DNA follows: TGCGCCAGCAGTGACCCGGGACAGGGGTTAGATACGCAGTATTTT.

This chain connects TRBV18 to TRBJ1-1, with no clear D. This CDR3 region has 12 residues. Trimming left V 3 bases short and J 6 bases short, with 8 bases between. CDR1 and CDR2 (germline): KGHSH, LQKENI. This CDR3 reads CASSPDSAEAFF. The CDR3 nucleotides are TGTGCCAGCTCACCCGATTCCGCTGAAGCTTTCTTT.

This clone was seen a handful of times. The chain employs TRBV10-3 and TRBJ1-2; D is ambiguous. Deletions cut 2 bases from V and 2 bases from J, with 9 bases between. Per germline, CDR1 ENHRY and CDR2 SYGVKD. The CDR3 consists of 14 residues. The CDR3, as DNA: TGTGCCATCAGTGAGGACACTGGCAACTATGGCTACACCTTC. Translated: CAISEDTGNYGYTF.

The chain uses TRBV11-1 and TRBJ2-7, with D possibly being TRBD2 (6 bases). Germline assignment: CDR1 SGHAT and CDR2 FQDESV (reference sequence). Between the trimmed V and J ends, which lost 9 bases and 2 bases, there was a span of 14 bases. This CDR3 contains 13 residues. The CDR3 bases are TGTGCCAGTGTCCGAGGGGAGGCCTACGAGCAGTACTTC. It encodes CASVRGEAYEQYF. Full variable domain (outside the CDR3, taken from reference TRBV11-1 and TRBJ2-7): EAEVAQSPRYKITEKSQAVAFWCDPISGHATLYWYRQILGQGPELLVQFQDESVVDDSQLPKDRFSAERLKGVDSTLKIQPAELGDSAMYLCASVRGEAYEQYFGPGTRLTVT.

The rearrangement uses TRBV15 and TRBJ2-5; 11 bases match TRBD1. CDR1 and CDR2 from the germline V gene are LNHNV and YYDKDF (reference sequence). The J segment lost 5 bases and the V segment lost 1 base, leaving 15 bases of the junction unmatched. CDR3 length: 19 amino acids. The CDR3 region is CATSRALLGTGGSRETQYF. In nucleotides, the CDR3 is TGTGCCACCAGCAGAGCTCTTCTCGGGACAGGGGGGAGTAGGGAGACCCAGTACTTC.

This clone was seen many times. The chain couples TRBV7-9 to TRBJ1-1; weak D call: TRBD1 (6 bases). This CDR3 is built from 15 residues. CDR1 is SEHNR and CDR2 is FQNEAQ in the germline V gene (reference sequence). Trimming took 3 bases from V and 1 from J, leaving 12 bases between them. CDR3 nucleotide sequence: TGTGCCAGCAGCTTTACAGGGTTGAGGAACACTGAAGCTTTCTTT. Protein: CASSFTGLRNTEAFF.

In nucleotides, the CDR3 is TGTGCCAGTAGTACACGACAGGGGGCTGTGGCAGATACGCAGTATTTT. It codes for CASSTRQGAVADTQYF. The chain joins TRBV19 to TRBJ2-3; 10 nucleotides match TRBD1. The CDR3 consists of 16 residues. Germline V gene lookup returns CDR1 LNHDA and CDR2 SQIVND (reference sequence). After removal of 4 bases from V and 4 bases from J, the junction contained 8 bases not matched to a gene.

The chain recombines TRBV11-3 with TRBJ2-1; TRBD2 matches 8 bases. CDR3 length: 15 amino acids. J lost 9 bases, V lost 5 bases, and 12 bases had no gene match. In germline, CDR1 is SGHNT, CDR2 YENEEA. The CDR3 loop is CASSQTGTRGTEQFF. The CDR3 nucleotides read TGTGCCAGCAGCCAGACCGGGACTAGGGGTACTGAGCAGTTCTTC.

This chain joins TRBV7-9 and TRBJ2-7; D is perhaps TRBD1 (5 bases). Trimming stripped 4 bases from V and 3 bases from J, with 19 bases between. The germline gives CDR1 SEHNR, CDR2 FQNEAQ (reference sequence). The length of the CDR3 is 16 residues. CDR3 residues: CASSSPDKDPFYEQYF. In DNA, the CDR3 is TGTGCCAGCAGCTCCCCGGACAAGGACCCTTTCTACGAGCAGTACTTC.

The chain joins TRBV6-5 to TRBJ2-2; D remains ambiguous. The length of the CDR3 is 13 residues. The V end lost 0 bases, the J end lost 6 bases, and 5 bases lay between the germline ends. CDR1 and CDR2 (germline): MNHEY, SVGAGI. The CDR3 is CASSYSRAGELFF. The CDR3 region has the DNA TGTGCCAGCAGTTACTCGAGAGCCGGGGAGCTGTTTTTT.

This rearrangement joins TRBV6-5 to TRBJ2-1; a possible D gene is TRBD2 (6 bases). Germline V lookup: CDR1 MNHEY, CDR2 SVGAGI. Trimming took off 1 base at V and 5 bases at J, with 9 bases between the two ends. The CDR3 spans 14 residues. CDR3 in DNA: TGTGCCAGCAGTTACTACTCGGGGGACAATGAGCAGTTCTTC. Its translation is CASSYYSGDNEQFF.

The chain carries TRBV10-3 and TRBJ2-7; D could derive from TRBD1 or TRBD2 (5 bases each). The CDR3 has 15 amino acids. CDR1 is ENHRY, CDR2 SYGVKD, per germline. Trimming pared 5 bases from V and 2 bases from J, leaving 16 bases between. The CDR3 coding sequence is TGTGCCATCAGTCCTGGGACGGTCCGACCCTACGAGCAGTACTTC. Its protein product is CAISPGTVRPYEQYF.

The V call is TRBV27, the J call TRBJ2-3; the D gene is possibly TRBD2 (5 bases). Looked up from germline, CDR1 is MNHEY and CDR2 is SMNVEV (reference sequence). This CDR3 region has 14 residues. V lost 5 bases and J lost 10, with 19 bases in between. The CDR3 is CASSAGIYTSAQYF. CDR3 coding DNA: TGTGCCAGCAGTGCGGGTATCTATACTTCCGCGCAGTATTTT.

The genes are TRBV2 and TRBJ1-5; D is unclear. Trimming cost V 5 bases and J 1 base, with 21 bases left between them. The CDR3 has 18 amino acids. From germline, CDR1 is SNHLY and CDR2 FYNNEI. This CDR3 is CASSHFPGTLGSNQPQHF. DNA of the CDR3: TGTGCCAGCAGTCACTTCCCGGGCACTTTGGGGAGCAATCAGCCCCAGCATTTT.

This clone was recorded a few times. CDR3 region: CASSTRTGSGETQYF. The CDR3 DNA reads as TGTGCCAGCAGTACAAGGACAGGGTCGGGGGAGACCCAGTACTTC. The chain links TRBV27 to TRBJ2-5, with 8 nucleotides matching TRBD1. The CDR3 has 15 amino acids. Germline V gene sequence: CDR1 MNHEY, CDR2 SMNVEV (reference sequence). After removal of 5 bases from V and 5 bases from J, the junction contained 10 bases not matched to a gene.

The chain carries TRBV5-5 and TRBJ2-4, with D perhaps being TRBD1 or TRBD2 (5 bases each). The CDR3 covers 13 residues. Trimming left V 0 bases short and J 9 bases short, with 10 bases between. CDR1 and CDR2 from the germline V gene are SGHKS and YYEKEE (reference sequence). The CDR3 reads CASSLERDPIQYF. The CDR3 DNA reads as TGTGCCAGCAGCTTGGAAAGGGACCCCATTCAGTACTTC. The complete variable domain, with remaining parts taken from reference TRBV5-5 and TRBJ2-4, reads DAGVTQSPTHLIKTRGQQVTLRCSPISGHKSVSWYQQVLGQGPQFIFQYYEKEERGRGNFPDRFSARQFPNYSSELNVNALLLGDSALYLCASSLERDPIQYFGAGTRLSVL.

This chain links TRBV10-3 with TRBJ1-5; 10 bases map to TRBD1. Germline V gene data show CDR1 as ENHRY and CDR2 as SYGVKD. Trimming removed 6 bases from V and 7 bases from J; junction bases left unmatched: 6. The CDR3 extends over 14 amino acids. The CDR3 here is CAIRGTGEWQPQHF. CDR3 coding DNA: TGTGCCATCAGGGGGACAGGGGAATGGCAGCCCCAGCATTTT.

The chain carries TRBV30 and TRBJ2-7; perhaps TRBD1 as D (6 bases). The V gene's germline CDR1 is GTSNPN and CDR2 SVGIG (reference sequence). The length of the CDR3 is 17 residues. V lost 0 bases to trimming and J lost 4 bases, with 22 bases between them. The CDR3: CAWSVLDRLGVVYEQYF. CDR3 sequence (DNA): TGTGCCTGGAGTGTACTCGACAGGCTGGGCGTGGTTTACGAGCAGTACTTC. Full variable domain (rest looked up from reference TRBV30 and TRBJ2-7): SQTIHQWPATLVQPVGSPLSLECTVEGTSNPNLYWYRQAAGRGLQLLFYSVGIGQISSEVPQNLSASRPQDRQFILSSKKLLLSDSGFYLCAWSVLDRLGVVYEQYFGPGTRLTVT.

The rearrangement links TRBV19 to TRBJ1-1; D ambiguous. The CDR3 extends over 14 amino acids. Trimming took off 1 base at V and 3 bases at J, with 9 bases between the two ends. Germline V gene sequence: CDR1 LNHDA, CDR2 SQIVND (reference sequence). Written as DNA, the CDR3 is TGTGCCAGTAGTATAGGTTGGTTCGACACTGAAGCTTTCTTT. This gives the protein CASSIGWFDTEAFF.

The V gene is TRBV18, the J gene TRBJ2-7; 8 bases fit TRBD2. Germline V gene sequence: CDR1 KGHSH, CDR2 LQKENI. Trimming took 2 bases from V and 0 from J; bases not matched to a gene: 9. CDR3 length: 17 amino acids. The CDR3 DNA reads as TGTGCCAGCTCACCAACGAGGCGGGGGGCCAGCTCCTACGAGCAGTACTTC. Its translation is CASSPTRRGASSYEQYF.

This clone was observed a single time. V is TRBV2 and J is TRBJ2-3; 11 nucleotides match TRBD1. The CDR3 consists of 17 residues. Germline V gene lookup returns CDR1 SNHLY and CDR2 FYNNEI. The trim removed 6 bases at V and 7 bases at J, leaving 15 bases unmatched. The CDR3 protein is CASRASRTGGNENTQYF. The DNA of the CDR3 is TGTGCCAGCAGGGCATCTCGGACAGGGGGCAACGAGAATACGCAGTATTTT.

The rearrangement uses TRBV5-1 and TRBJ2-7; TRBD2 matches at 11 bases. Germline CDR1 is SGHRS and CDR2 is YFSETQ. CDR3 length: 17 residues. The V segment lost 3 bases and the J segment 5 bases; nucleotides outside the gene matches: 13. The CDR3 reads CASSWIPVAGGAHEQYF. For the CDR3, the DNA is TGCGCCAGCAGCTGGATCCCTGTAGCGGGGGGGGCCCACGAGCAGTACTTC.